The 11 T cell receptor beta chains presented below share a single source sample, sequenced in a study of regulatory T cells in long-lasting Graves disease. Arm-PCR with iRepertoire HTBI primers amplified the CDR3 regions for these TCR beta libraries. In TCRdb, the multiplex PCR reads were re-called with MiXCR into one record per CDR3 protein. This sample yields around 250,000 distinct CDR3 sequences, of which 20% to 25% are seen a single time; around 13% belongs to the top ten. Time point meaning: newly diagnosed GD, antithyroid drugs for less than 3 months. With RNA extracted from PBMCs as input, the TCR library was made. The material was peripheral blood mononuclear cells (PBMCs), obtained at new diagnosis, from a patient treated with antithyroid drugs. Receptors were obtained from a female donor with Graves disease.

This clonotype was counted many times. J is TRBJ2-3 and V is TRBV12-3 or TRBV12-4; no definite D call. This CDR3 has 14 residues. V was shortened by 6 bases and J by 1 base, with 11 bases between the two germline ends. The CDR3, as DNA: TGTGCCAGCAGCTACCGTCCAGGCACAGATACGCAGTATTTT. It encodes CASSYRPGTDTQYF.

This clonotype was seen many times. V and J are TRBV3-1 and TRBJ1-6; no firm D call. Germline CDR1 is LGHDT and CDR2 is YNNKEL (reference sequence). This CDR3 has 12 amino acids. V lost 4 bases, J lost 10 bases, and 8 bases lay in between. This CDR3 is CASSLPFSPLHF. CDR3 sequence (DNA): TGTGCCAGCAGCCTGCCCTTCTCACCCCTCCACTTT.

In this sample, this clonotype turned up many times. The genes are TRBV3-1 and TRBJ1-6; no clear D gene. Trimming removed 5 bases at V and 4 bases at J, with 3 bases between. Germline CDR1 LGHDT, CDR2 YNNKEL (reference sequence). This CDR3 is 12 amino acids long. The CDR3 sequence: CASSEYNSPLHF. CDR3 nucleotides: TGTGCCAGCAGCGAATATAATTCACCCCTCCACTTT.

The table lists this clonotype with many counts. This chain joins TRBV5-4 and TRBJ1-1, with 8 positions matching TRBD1. The CDR3 covers 16 residues. Germline V CDR1 and CDR2: SGHNT, YYREEE (reference sequence). Trimming at V came to 4 bases and at J to 3 bases, leaving 11 bases not matched to a gene. CDR3 sequence reads: CASSIMTGDSYTEAFF. DNA for the CDR3: TGTGCCAGCAGCATTATGACAGGGGATAGTTACACTGAAGCTTTCTTT.

The V and J genes are TRBV6-1 and TRBJ2-3, with TRBD1 matching 8 bases. The CDR3 totals 13 residues. Germline values: CDR1 MNHNS, CDR2 SASEGT. V shed 8 bases and J 7 bases; nucleotides not matched to a gene: 8. CDR3 sequence (DNA): TGTGCCAGCGGTCCCCGGACAGGGCATACGCAGTATTTT. Protein product: CASGPRTGHTQYF.

This clonotype was picked up many times. The chain is built from TRBV4-2 and TRBJ2-7; a possible D gene is TRBD2 (5 bases). Trimming pared 2 bases from V and 4 bases from J, leaving 24 bases between. This CDR3 comprises 18 residues. Germline CDR1 reads LGHNA; CDR2 reads YNFKEQ. The CDR3 sequence is CASSQRIGPAGNVYEQYF. CDR3 nucleotide sequence: TGTGCCAGCAGCCAACGAATTGGACCCGCCGGGAATGTTTACGAGCAGTACTTC.

In its sample, this clonotype was seen many times. The rearrangement joins TRBV30 to TRBJ2-1; 10 bases are shared with TRBD1. CDR3 size: 13 residues. Germline V lookup: CDR1 GTSNPN, CDR2 SVGIG (reference sequence). The V gene end was trimmed by 6 bases and the J gene end by 7 bases; junction bases not matched to a gene: 6. CDR3 in DNA: TGTGCCTGTCGACAGGGGGCGCGAAATGAGCAGTTCTTC. It yields the protein CACRQGARNEQFF.

This clonotype was seen repeatedly, ten times or more. CDR3 residues: CSARIMGGGHQETQYF. The CDR3 nucleotides read TGCAGTGCTAGGATTATGGGTGGAGGGCACCAAGAGACCCAGTACTTC. This chain links TRBV20-1 with TRBJ2-5; possibly TRBD2 for D (6 bases). There are 16 residues in the CDR3. CDR1 is DFQATT, CDR2 SNEGSKA, per germline (reference sequence). Trimming left V 3 bases short and J 0 bases short, with 17 bases between.

The chain carries TRBV19 and TRBJ1-1; TRBD1 matches 10 bases. Germline V gene sequence: CDR1 LNHDA, CDR2 SQIVND (reference sequence). The CDR3 runs 13 residues. V lost 10 bases to trimming and J lost 4 bases; unmatched junction nucleotides: 6. CDR3 sequence (DNA): TGTGCCATTCGCGACAGGGGGCTCACTGAAGCTTTCTTT. Its protein is CAIRDRGLTEAFF.

About this clonotype: A much larger clone is a single base away; this may be a read error. Lacking the conserved final phenylalanine or tryptophan, this CDR3 likely reflects a read error. This chain uses TRBV19 with TRBJ2-5; 8 positions match TRBD2. This CDR3 contains 15 residues. V trimming: 6 bases; J trimming: 4 bases; junction bases outside the gene matches: 10. Germline values: CDR1 LNHDA, CDR2 SQIVND (reference sequence). This CDR3 is CASSQRAGVSETQYS. For the CDR3, the DNA is TGTGCCAGTAGCCAAAGAGCGGGAGTCTCAGAGACCCAGTACTCC.

This clonotype turned up a few times. Given a far larger clone just one base away, this is likely a sequencing read error. The chain has TRBV7-9 and TRBJ2-3, with D uncertain. The tail of the sequence fits TRBJ2-7 better, so the J call may be wrong. This CDR3 is built from 15 residues. The germline V gene encodes CDR1 SEHNR and CDR2 FQNEAQ (reference sequence). CDR3 sequence (DNA): TGTGCCAGCGGCGACGGACCGACTTTTTCCTACGAGCAGTACTTC. This translates into CASGDGPTFSYEQYF.